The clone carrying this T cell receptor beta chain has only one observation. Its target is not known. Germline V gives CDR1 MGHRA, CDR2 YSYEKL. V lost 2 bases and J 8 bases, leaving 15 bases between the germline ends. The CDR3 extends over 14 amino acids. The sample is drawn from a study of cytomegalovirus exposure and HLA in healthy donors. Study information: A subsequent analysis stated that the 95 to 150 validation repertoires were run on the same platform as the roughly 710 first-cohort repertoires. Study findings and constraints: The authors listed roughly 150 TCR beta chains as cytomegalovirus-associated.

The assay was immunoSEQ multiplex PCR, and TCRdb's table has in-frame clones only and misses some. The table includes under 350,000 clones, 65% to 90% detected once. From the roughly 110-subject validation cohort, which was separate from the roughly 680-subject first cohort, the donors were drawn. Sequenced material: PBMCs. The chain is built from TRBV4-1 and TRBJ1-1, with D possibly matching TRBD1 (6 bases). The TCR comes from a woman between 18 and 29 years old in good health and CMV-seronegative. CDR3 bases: TGCGCCAGCAGCCAACCGACAAGGGGGATAGAAGCTTTCTTT. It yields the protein CASSQPTRGIEAFF.